This T cell receptor (beta chain) was identified during a study of blood T cell repertoires in COVID-19. The CDR3 loop spans 15 amino acids. After removal of 1 base from V and 8 bases from J, the junction contained 7 bases not matched to a gene. Germline lookup yields CDR1 LGHNA and CDR2 YNFKEQ. Measured with immunoSEQ multiplex PCR; TCRdb has only the in-frame clones, and not every one. The table lists 50,000 to 55,000 clones, just under 85% of them singletons. The specimen sequenced was peripheral blood. V usage is TRBV4-2 and J usage is TRBJ1-4; TRBD1 matches at 7 bases. This receptor was identified in a human donor in a cohort sampled during active COVID-19. CDR3: CASSQADREGEKLFF. CDR3 nucleotide sequence: TGTGCCAGCAGCCAAGCCGACAGGGAAGGAGAAAAACTGTTTTTT.